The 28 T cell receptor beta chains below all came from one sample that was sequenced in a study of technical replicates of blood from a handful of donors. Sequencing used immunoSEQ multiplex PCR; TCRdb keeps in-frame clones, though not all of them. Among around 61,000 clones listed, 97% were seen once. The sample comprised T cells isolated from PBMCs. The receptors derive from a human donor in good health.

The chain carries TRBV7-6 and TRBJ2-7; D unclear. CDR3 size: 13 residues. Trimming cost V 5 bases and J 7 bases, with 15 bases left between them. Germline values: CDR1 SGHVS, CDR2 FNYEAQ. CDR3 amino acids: CASSPRPTVEQYF. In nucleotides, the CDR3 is TGTGCCAGCAGCCCGCGCCCCACGGTTGAGCAGTACTTC.

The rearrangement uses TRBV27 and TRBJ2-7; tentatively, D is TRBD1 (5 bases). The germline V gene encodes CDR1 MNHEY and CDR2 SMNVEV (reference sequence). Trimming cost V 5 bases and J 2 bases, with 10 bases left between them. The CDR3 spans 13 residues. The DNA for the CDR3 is TGTGCCAGCAGTATGGACAACGCCTACGAGCAGTACTTC. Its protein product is CASSMDNAYEQYF.

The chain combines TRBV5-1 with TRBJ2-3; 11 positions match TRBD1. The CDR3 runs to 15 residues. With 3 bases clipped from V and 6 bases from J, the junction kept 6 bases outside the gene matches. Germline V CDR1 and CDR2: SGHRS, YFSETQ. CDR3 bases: TGCGCCAGCAGCTCCGGACAGGGGGCAGGGGATACGCAGTATTTT. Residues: CASSSGQGAGDTQYF. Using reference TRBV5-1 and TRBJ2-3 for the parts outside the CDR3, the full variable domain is KAGVTQTPRYLIKTRGQQVTLSCSPISGHRSVSWYQQTPGQGLQFLFEYFSETQRNKGNFPGRFSGRQFSNSRSEMNVSTLELGDSALYLCASSSGQGAGDTQYFGPGTRLTVL.

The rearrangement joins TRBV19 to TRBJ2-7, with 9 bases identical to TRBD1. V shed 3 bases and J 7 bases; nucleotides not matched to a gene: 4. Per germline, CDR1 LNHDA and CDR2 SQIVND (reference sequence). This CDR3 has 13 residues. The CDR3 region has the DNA TGTGCCAGTAGTATGACAGGGGGGCGAGAGCAGTACTTC. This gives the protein CASSMTGGREQYF. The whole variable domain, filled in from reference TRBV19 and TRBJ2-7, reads DGGITQSPKYLFRKEGQNVTLSCEQNLNHDAMYWYRQDPGQGLRLIYYSQIVNDFQKGDIAEGYSVSREKKESFPLTVTSAQKNPTAFYLCASSMTGGREQYFGPGTRLTVT.

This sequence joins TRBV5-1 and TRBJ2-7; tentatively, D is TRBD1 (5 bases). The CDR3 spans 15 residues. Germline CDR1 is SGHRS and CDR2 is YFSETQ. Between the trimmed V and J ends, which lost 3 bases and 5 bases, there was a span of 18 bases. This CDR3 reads CASSYEPQGLHEQYF. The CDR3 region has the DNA TGCGCCAGCAGCTACGAGCCTCAGGGTCTCCACGAGCAGTACTTC.

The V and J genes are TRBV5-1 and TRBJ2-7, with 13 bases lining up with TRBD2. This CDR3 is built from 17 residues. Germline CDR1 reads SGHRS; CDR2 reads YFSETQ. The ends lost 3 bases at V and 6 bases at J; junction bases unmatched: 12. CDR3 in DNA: TGCGCCAGCAGCTCAGGGACTAGCGGGACCCTTCATGCCGAGCAGTACTTC. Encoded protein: CASSSGTSGTLHAEQYF. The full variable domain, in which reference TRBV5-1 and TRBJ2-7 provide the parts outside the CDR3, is KAGVTQTPRYLIKTRGQQVTLSCSPISGHRSVSWYQQTPGQGLQFLFEYFSETQRNKGNFPGRFSGRQFSNSRSEMNVSTLELGDSALYLCASSSGTSGTLHAEQYFGPGTRLTVT.

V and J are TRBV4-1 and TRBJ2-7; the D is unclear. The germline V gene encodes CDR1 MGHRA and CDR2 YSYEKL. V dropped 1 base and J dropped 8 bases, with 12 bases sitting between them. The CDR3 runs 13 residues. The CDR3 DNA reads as TGCGCCAGCAGCCAAGGGCACGATACCCAGCAGTACTTC. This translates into CASSQGHDTQQYF.

The CDR3 DNA reads as TGCGCCAGCAGCTTGGCGAGACTAGCGGGCGCTCCTAATCACGAGCAGTACTTC. Its protein is CASSLARLAGAPNHEQYF. The J gene is TRBJ2-7, the V gene TRBV5-1, with 10 bases matching TRBD2. The J segment lost 5 bases and the V segment lost 0 bases, leaving 14 bases of the junction unmatched. The length of the CDR3 is 18 residues. In germline, CDR1 is SGHRS, CDR2 YFSETQ.

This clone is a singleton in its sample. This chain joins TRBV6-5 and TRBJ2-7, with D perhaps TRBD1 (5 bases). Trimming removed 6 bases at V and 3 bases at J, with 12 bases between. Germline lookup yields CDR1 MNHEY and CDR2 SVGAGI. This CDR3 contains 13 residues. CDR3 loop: CASSYYQGYEQYF. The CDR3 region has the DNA TGTGCCAGCAGCTATTATCAGGGCTACGAGCAGTACTTC.

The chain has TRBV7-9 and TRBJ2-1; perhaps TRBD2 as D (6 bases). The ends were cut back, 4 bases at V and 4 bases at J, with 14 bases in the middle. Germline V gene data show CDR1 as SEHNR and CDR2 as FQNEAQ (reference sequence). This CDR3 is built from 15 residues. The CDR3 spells CASSSPGSRYNEQFF. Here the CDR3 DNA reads TGTGCCAGCAGCTCGCCCGGGAGCAGATACAATGAGCAGTTCTTC.

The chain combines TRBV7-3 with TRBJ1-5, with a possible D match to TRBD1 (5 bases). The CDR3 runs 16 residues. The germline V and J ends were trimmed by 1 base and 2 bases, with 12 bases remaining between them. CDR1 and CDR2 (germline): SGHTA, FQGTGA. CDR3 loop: CASSLKLGGGNQPQHF. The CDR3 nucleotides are TGTGCCAGCAGCTTAAAACTGGGGGGGGGCAATCAGCCCCAGCATTTT.

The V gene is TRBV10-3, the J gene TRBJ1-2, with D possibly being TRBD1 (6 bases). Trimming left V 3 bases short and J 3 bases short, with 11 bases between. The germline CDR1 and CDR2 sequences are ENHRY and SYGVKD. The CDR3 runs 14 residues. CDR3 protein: CAISDQGQDYGYTF. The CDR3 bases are TGTGCCATCAGTGACCAGGGGCAGGACTATGGCTACACCTTC.

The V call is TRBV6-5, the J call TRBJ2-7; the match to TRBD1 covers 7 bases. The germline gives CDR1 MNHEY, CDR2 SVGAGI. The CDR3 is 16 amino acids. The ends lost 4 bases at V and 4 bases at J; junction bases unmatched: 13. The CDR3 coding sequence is TGTGCCAGCAGTTCCAAGACAGGGCTCACCAGGTACGAGCAGTACTTC. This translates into CASSSKTGLTRYEQYF.

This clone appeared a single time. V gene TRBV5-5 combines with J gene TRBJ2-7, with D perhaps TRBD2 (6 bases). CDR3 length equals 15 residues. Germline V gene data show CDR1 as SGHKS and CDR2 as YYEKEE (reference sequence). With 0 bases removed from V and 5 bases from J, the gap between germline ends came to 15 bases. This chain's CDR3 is CASSLGVTRLDEQYF. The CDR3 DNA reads TGTGCCAGCAGCTTGGGAGTGACTAGGTTGGACGAGCAGTACTTC. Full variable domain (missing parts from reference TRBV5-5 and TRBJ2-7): DAGVTQSPTHLIKTRGQQVTLRCSPISGHKSVSWYQQVLGQGPQFIFQYYEKEERGRGNFPDRFSARQFPNYSSELNVNALLLGDSALYLCASSLGVTRLDEQYFGPGTRLTVT.

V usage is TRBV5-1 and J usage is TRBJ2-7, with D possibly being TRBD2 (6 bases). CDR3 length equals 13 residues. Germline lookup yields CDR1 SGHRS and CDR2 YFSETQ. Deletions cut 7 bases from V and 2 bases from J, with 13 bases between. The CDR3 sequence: CASRPSAPYEQYF. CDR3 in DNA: TGCGCCAGCCGTCCTAGCGCCCCCTACGAGCAGTACTTC.

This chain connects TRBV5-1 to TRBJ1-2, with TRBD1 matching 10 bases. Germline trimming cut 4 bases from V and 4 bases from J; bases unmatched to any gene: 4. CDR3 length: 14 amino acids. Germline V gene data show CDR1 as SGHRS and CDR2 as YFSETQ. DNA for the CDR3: TGCGCCAGCAGCCCATGGACAGGGGGCTATGGCTACACCTTC. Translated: CASSPWTGGYGYTF.

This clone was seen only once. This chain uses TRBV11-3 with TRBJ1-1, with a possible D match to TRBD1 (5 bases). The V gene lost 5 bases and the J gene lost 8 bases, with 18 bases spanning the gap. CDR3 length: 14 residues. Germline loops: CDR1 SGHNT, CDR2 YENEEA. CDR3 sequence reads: CASSHWGYRNEAFF. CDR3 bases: TGTGCCAGCAGCCACTGGGGATACAGGAACGAAGCTTTCTTT.

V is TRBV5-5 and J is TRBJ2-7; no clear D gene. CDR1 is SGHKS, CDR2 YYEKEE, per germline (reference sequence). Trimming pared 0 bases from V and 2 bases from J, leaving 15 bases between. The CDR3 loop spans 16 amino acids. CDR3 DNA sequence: TGTGCCAGCAGCTTGGCCCAGCCTCGAACTACCTACGAGCAGTACTTC. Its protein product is CASSLAQPRTTYEQYF.

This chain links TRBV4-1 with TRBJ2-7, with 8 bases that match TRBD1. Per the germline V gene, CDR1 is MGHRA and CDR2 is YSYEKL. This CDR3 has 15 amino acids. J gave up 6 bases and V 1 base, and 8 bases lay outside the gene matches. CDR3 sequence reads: CASSQATDRVSEQYF. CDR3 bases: TGCGCCAGCAGCCAAGCGACGGACAGGGTAAGCGAGCAGTACTTC.

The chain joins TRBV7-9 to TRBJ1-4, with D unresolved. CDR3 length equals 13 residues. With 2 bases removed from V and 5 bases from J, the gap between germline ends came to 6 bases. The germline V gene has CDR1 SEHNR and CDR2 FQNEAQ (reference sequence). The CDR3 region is CASSLPVNEKLFF. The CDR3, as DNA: TGTGCCAGCAGCTTACCGGTGAATGAAAAACTGTTTTTT. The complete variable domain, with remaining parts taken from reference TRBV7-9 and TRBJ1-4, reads DTGVSQNPRHKITKRGQNVTFRCDPISEHNRLYWYRQTLGQGPEFLTYFQNEAQLEKSRLLSDRFSAERPKGSFSTLEIQRTEQGDSAMYLCASSLPVNEKLFFGSGTQLSVL.

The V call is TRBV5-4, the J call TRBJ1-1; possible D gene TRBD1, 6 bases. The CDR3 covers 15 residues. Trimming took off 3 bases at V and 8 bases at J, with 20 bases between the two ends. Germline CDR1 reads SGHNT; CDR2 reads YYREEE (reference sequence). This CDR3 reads CASSSPGQIGMEAFF. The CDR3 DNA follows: TGTGCCAGCAGCTCACCGGGACAAATCGGAATGGAAGCTTTCTTT.

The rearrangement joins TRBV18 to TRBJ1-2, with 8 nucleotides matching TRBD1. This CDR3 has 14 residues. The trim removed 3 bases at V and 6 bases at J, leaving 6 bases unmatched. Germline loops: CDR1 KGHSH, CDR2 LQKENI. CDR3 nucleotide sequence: TGTGCCAGCTCACCTCCGGGACAGGCTCATGGCTACACCTTC. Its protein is CASSPPGQAHGYTF.

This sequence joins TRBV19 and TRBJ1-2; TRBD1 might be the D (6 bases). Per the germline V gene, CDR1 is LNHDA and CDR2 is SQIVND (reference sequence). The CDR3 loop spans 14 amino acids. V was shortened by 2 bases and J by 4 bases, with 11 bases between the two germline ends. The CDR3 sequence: CASSIRQGSYGYTF. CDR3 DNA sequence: TGTGCCAGTAGTATAAGGCAGGGGAGCTATGGCTACACCTTC.

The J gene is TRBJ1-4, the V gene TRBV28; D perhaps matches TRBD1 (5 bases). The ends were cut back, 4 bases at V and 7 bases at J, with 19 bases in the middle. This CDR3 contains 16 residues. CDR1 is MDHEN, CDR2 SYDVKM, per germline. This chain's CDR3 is CASSSSRPGGAEKLFF. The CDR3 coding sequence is TGTGCCAGCAGTTCCAGCCGGCCCGGGGGTGCTGAAAAACTGTTTTTT.

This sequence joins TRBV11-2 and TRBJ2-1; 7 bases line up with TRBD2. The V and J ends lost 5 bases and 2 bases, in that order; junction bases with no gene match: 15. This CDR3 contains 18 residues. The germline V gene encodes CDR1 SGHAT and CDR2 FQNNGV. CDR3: CASSPHTPLAAAYNEQFF. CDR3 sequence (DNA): TGTGCCAGCAGCCCCCATACCCCGCTAGCGGCCGCCTACAATGAGCAGTTCTTC.

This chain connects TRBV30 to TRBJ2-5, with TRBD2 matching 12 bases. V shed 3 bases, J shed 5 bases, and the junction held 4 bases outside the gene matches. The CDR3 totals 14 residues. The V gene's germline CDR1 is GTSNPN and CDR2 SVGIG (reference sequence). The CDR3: CAWSPGLAGETQYF. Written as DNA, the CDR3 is TGTGCCTGGAGCCCGGGACTAGCGGGCGAGACCCAGTACTTC.

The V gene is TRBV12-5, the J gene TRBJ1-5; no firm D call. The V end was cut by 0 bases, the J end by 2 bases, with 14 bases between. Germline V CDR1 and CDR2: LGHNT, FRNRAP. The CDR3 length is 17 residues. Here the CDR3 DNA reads TGTGCTAGTGGTTTGGTACTCGGTCAGGAAGGCAATCAGCCCCAGCATTTT. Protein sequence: CASGLVLGQEGNQPQHF.

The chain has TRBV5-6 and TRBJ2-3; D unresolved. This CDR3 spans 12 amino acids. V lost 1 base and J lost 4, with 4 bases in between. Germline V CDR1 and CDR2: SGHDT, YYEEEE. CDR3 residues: CASSLPADTQYF. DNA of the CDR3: TGTGCCAGCAGCTTGCCGGCAGATACGCAGTATTTT.